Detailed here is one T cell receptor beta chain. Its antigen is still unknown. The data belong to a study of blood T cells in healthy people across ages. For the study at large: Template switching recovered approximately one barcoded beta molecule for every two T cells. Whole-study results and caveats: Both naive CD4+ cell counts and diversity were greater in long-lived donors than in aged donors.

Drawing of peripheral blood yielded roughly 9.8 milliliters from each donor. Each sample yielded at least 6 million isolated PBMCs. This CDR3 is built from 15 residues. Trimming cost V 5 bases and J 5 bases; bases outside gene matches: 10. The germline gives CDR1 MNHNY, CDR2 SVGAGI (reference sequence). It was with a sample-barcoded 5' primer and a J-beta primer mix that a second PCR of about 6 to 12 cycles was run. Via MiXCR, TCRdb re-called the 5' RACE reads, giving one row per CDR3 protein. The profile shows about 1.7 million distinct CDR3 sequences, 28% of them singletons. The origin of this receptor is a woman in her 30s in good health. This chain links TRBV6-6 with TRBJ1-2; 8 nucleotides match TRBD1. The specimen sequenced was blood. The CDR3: CASSPPRDRSYGYTF. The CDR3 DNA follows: TGTGCCAGCAGTCCACCCCGGGACAGGTCTTATGGCTACACCTTC.